The 2 T cell receptor beta chains below come from one sample, sequenced in a study of regulatory T cells in long-lasting Graves disease. Time point in this sample: newly diagnosed GD, antithyroid drugs for less than 3 months. The TCR library used RNA extracted from PBMCs. In building TCR beta libraries, iRepertoire HTBI primers were used together with Arm-PCR of CDR3 regions. Each CDR3 protein gets one entry after TCRdb re-called the multiplex PCR reads with MiXCR. The table lists around 450,000 distinct CDR3 sequences, 15% of them singletons. A further study also used this sample, focusing on T cells in Graves' hyperthyroidism and ophthalmopathy.

The specimen was peripheral blood mononuclear cells (PBMCs), collected at new diagnosis, from a patient treated with antithyroid drugs. The source is a woman in her forties with Graves disease.

In its sample, this clonotype was seen many times. The J gene is TRBJ2-1, the V gene TRBV2; 10 nucleotides line up with TRBD2. The germline CDR1 and CDR2 sequences are SNHLY and FYNNEI. The CDR3 is 14 residues long. Unmatched junction bases numbered 4, after V lost 2 bases and J lost 9 bases. The CDR3, as DNA: TGTGCCAGCAGTGAAATAGCGGGAGGCGCTGAGCAGTTCTTC. It is translated as CASSEIAGGAEQFF.

This clonotype was observed many times. The chain combines TRBV20-1 with TRBJ2-1; no reliable D call. The V end was cut by 5 bases, the J end by 1 base, with 15 bases between. The CDR3 consists of 15 residues. CDR1 is DFQATT, CDR2 SNEGSKA, per germline (reference sequence). The CDR3: CSAQMLGLSYNEQFF. CDR3 bases: TGCAGTGCTCAGATGCTAGGGTTATCCTACAATGAGCAGTTCTTC.